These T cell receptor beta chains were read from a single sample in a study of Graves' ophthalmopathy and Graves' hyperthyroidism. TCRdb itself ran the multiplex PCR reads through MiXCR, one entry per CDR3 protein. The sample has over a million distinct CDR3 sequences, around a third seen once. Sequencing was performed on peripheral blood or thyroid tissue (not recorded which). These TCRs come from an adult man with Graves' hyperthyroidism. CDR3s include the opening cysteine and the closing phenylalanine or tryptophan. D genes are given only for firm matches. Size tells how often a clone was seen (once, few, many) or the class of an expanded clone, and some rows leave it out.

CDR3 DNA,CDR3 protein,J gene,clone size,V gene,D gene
TGTGGGGCCGGGGCAGGGCTACCGCAAGAGTCCCAGTACTTC,CGAGAGLPQESQYF,TRBJ2-5,NA,TRBV6-1,NA
TGCGCCAGCGGCTCAGTGGTAGCGGGGGCCGGCGAGACCCAGTACTTC,CASGSVVAGAGETQYF,TRBJ2-5,NA,TRBV5-1,TRBD2
TGCGCCAGCCGGTTGGGGCAGACTAACACTGAAGCTTTCTTT,CASRLGQTNTEAFF,TRBJ1-1,many,TRBV5-1,NA
TGCGCCAGCAGCCCTGGCCGGCTAGCGGGGTCCGGGGAGCTGTTTTTT,CASSPGRLAGSGELFF,TRBJ2-2,NA,TRBV5-1,TRBD2
TGTGCCAGCAGCCAACCGGGGGAGACCCAGTACTTC,CASSQPGETQYF,TRBJ2-5,few,TRBV7-6,NA
TGTGCCAGTAGTAAGACATTGGGCAATCAGCCCCAGCATTTT,CASSKTLGNQPQHF,TRBJ1-5,many,TRBV19,NA
TGTGCCAGCAGCGAGGGACCCAGGGGTTCCACTGAAGCTTTCTTT,CASSEGPRGSTEAFF,TRBJ1-1,many,TRBV2,NA
TGTGCCAGCAGCTACACCCCAGGGAACGGTCCCTACGAGCAGTACTTC,CASSYTPGNGPYEQYF,TRBJ2-7,few,TRBV7-9,NA
TGTGCCAGCAGCCAAACAGGGAGCAGCCAGAACCCCCACTTT,CASSQTGSSQNPHF,TRBJ1-6,NA,TRBV14,NA
TGTGCCAGCAGTTACTCAGGGTCTGGGCAAGAGACCCAGTACTTC,CASSYSGSGQETQYF,TRBJ2-5,NA,TRBV10-3,NA
TGTGCCAGCAGCCTAGTATTCTACGAGCAGTACTTC,CASSLVFYEQYF,TRBJ2-7,NA,TRBV10-2,NA
TGTGCCAGTAGTATAGGTATTTTGAGCGGGGCCTCCTACGAGCAGTACTTC,CASSIGILSGASYEQYF,TRBJ2-7,few,TRBV19,TRBD2
TGCAGCGTCTTAGACTACGAGCAGTACTTC,CSVLDYEQYF,TRBJ2-7,many,TRBV29-1,NA
TGCAGCGTTGATAGGGGGCTCGAAGCTTTCTTT,CSVDRGLEAFF,TRBJ1-1,NA,TRBV29-1,TRBD1
TGTGCCAGCAGTTTAGCCGGACATTTT,CASSLAGHF,TRBJ1-3,NA,TRBV2,NA
TGTGCCAGCAGTTTCCAGACATCGGACACCGGGGAGCTGTTTTTT,CASSFQTSDTGELFF,TRBJ2-2,NA,TRBV12-3/TRBV12-4,NA
TGTGCCACCAGTGATTTGAAGGGGTTCGGCGGCTACACCTTC,CATSDLKGFGGYTF,TRBJ1-2,many,TRBV24-1,NA
TGTGCCAGCAGTGACCCGGGACCAAACTACGAGCAGTACTTC,CASSDPGPNYEQYF,TRBJ2-7,NA,TRBV25-1,NA
TGTGCCAGCAGCGTAGCAGGGGGCGGTGGCTACACCTTC,CASSVAGGGGYTF,TRBJ1-2,few,TRBV9,TRBD1
TGCAGTGCTCCCAAGGCAGGGCGAGCTCAGGAGACCCAGTACTTC,CSAPKAGRAQETQYF,TRBJ2-5,NA,TRBV20-1,NA
TGCAGCGTGGCCTTGAGCGGGAACACCGGGGAGCTGTTTTTT,CSVALSGNTGELFF,TRBJ2-2,NA,TRBV29-1,NA
TGTGCCAGCAGTCCCGGGACTGTTAGGAGGACCCAGTACTTC,CASSPGTVRRTQYF,TRBJ2-5,few,TRBV10-3,NA
TGTGCCAGTAATTTCTTTACCGGGGAGCTGTTTTTT,CASNFFTGELFF,TRBJ2-2,few,TRBV19,NA
TGTGCCAGCAGCGGGTGGGACAGCCTGCGCAATTCTGGGGCCAACGTCCTGACTTTC,CASSGWDSLRNSGANVLTF,TRBJ2-6,many,TRBV7-9,TRBD1
TGTGCCAGCAGCTTGGTGGCGAACTCCTACGAGCAGTACTTC,CASSLVANSYEQYF,TRBJ2-7,few,TRBV5-6,NA
TGCAGTGCTAGAAAGACAGGGGGTATATCCTACGAGCAGTACTTC,CSARKTGGISYEQYF,TRBJ2-7,NA,TRBV20-1,TRBD1
TGTGCCAGCAGTTTAGGGACACATAGTACTACGTACCAAGAGACCCAGTACTTC,CASSLGTHSTTYQETQYF,TRBJ2-5,NA,TRBV2,NA
TGTGCCAGCAGCTTACGGTTAGCTAACTATGGCTACACCTTC,CASSLRLANYGYTF,TRBJ1-2,many,TRBV7-2,NA
TGTGCCAGCAGGGACCGGCGTACCACCGGGGAGCTGTTTTTT,CASRDRRTTGELFF,TRBJ2-2,few,TRBV12-3/TRBV12-4,NA
TGTGCCTGGGGGGGGGGAAGGGACACTGAAGCTTTCTTT,CAWGGGRDTEAFF,TRBJ1-1,few,TRBV30,NA
TGTGCCATCAGTGGAGCTAGCGGGACCCCCTACGAGCAGTACTTC,CAISGASGTPYEQYF,TRBJ2-7,NA,TRBV10-3,TRBD2
TGTGCCAGCAGTGGTGCGACGACTAACTATGGCTACACCTTC,CASSGATTNYGYTF,TRBJ1-2,many,TRBV2,NA
TGCAGTGCGAGCCAAAACAGGGCGGGCACTGAAGCTTTCTTT,CSASQNRAGTEAFF,TRBJ1-1,NA,TRBV20-1,NA
TGTGCCAGCACCACTACACCCCCTCACGAGCAGTACTTC,CASTTTPPHEQYF,TRBJ2-7,many,TRBV7-9,NA
TGTGCCAGCAGTCCGTTCGTTCAGCCCCAGCATTTT,CASSPFVQPQHF,TRBJ1-5,many,TRBV25-1,NA
TGCAGTGCTCGAACTAGCTCTGGCTACGAGCAGTACTTC,CSARTSSGYEQYF,TRBJ2-7,many,TRBV20-1,NA
TGTGCCAGCAGCCGACGGGGCCGGGATGGCTACACCTTC,CASSRRGRDGYTF,TRBJ1-2,few,TRBV7-9,NA
TGCAGCTCGGTGGAGAACACTGAAGCTTTCTTT,CSSVENTEAFF,TRBJ1-1,few,TRBV29-1,NA
TGCGCCAGCAGCCAGACGAGACAGGGGATTAGCAATCAGCCCCAGCATTTT,CASSQTRQGISNQPQHF,TRBJ1-5,NA,TRBV4-1,TRBD1
TGTGCCAGCAGCTCGGGTGGGGACAGGGCTCGACAGCCCCAGCATTTT,CASSSGGDRARQPQHF,TRBJ1-5,few,TRBV2,TRBD1
TGTGCCAGCAGCTTGGCCGGGACCGTGAGGGAGCAGTACTTC,CASSLAGTVREQYF,TRBJ2-7,few,TRBV5-6,NA
TGCAGTGCTAGAGATTTCCTACGGACTAGCGGGGAGACAGCGGAGACCCAGTACTTC,CSARDFLRTSGETAETQYF,TRBJ2-5,few,TRBV20-1,TRBD2
TGTGCCAGTTCGCAGAAAATTACCGGGGAGCTGTTTTTT,CASSQKITGELFF,TRBJ2-2,NA,TRBV6-6,NA
TGTGCCAGCAGTGAGCGGGCGGCGGGACGGACCAGCCGTGGGGAGACCCAGTACTTC,CASSERAAGRTSRGETQYF,TRBJ2-5,NA,TRBV6-1,NA
TGTGCCATCAGTTTCCTAGCGGGACGCCGTTTGGATACGCAGTATTTT,CAISFLAGRRLDTQYF,TRBJ2-3,NA,TRBV10-3,TRBD2
TGCAGTGCTAGAGTGGGGACCCAGTACTTC,CSARVGTQYF,TRBJ2-5,many,TRBV20-1,NA
TGTGCCAGCAGCTTAGGGTCCGGGGACGCAAGGAGACAAGAGACCCAGTACTTC,CASSLGSGDARRQETQYF,TRBJ2-5,NA,TRBV5-6,NA
TGTGCCAGCAGCTTGGGGGCAAAGACTGAAGCTTTCTTT,CASSLGAKTEAFF,TRBJ1-1,NA,TRBV7-2,NA
TGCATTTTCGCCTCGACAGGGAACACTGAAGCTTTCTTT,CIFASTGNTEAFF,TRBJ1-1,many,TRBV29-1,NA
TGTGCCATCAGTGCCCGCCCGGGACAGGGTTACGAGCAGTACTTC,CAISARPGQGYEQYF,TRBJ2-7,few,TRBV10-3,TRBD1